This T cell receptor beta chain is drawn from a study of shared clonotypes between healthy human individuals. The authors loaded around 200 ng DNA, tens of thousands of T cell genomes, into sorted-subset replicate PCRs. The data were produced by immunoSEQ multiplex PCR, yet TCRdb's version contains in-frame clones alone and is incomplete. The sample lists 1,500,000 or so clones, roughly 96% occurring once. V lost 4 bases and J lost 2, with 23 bases in between. The CDR3 length is 19 residues. Germline CDR1 SGHNT, CDR2 YENEEA. The TCR originated in a man in his thirties or forties in good health. The chain joins TRBV11-3 to TRBJ2-2, with TRBD2 as a possible D gene (5 bases). What was sequenced was naive CD4+ T cells sorted from blood. Regarding subset: CD45RA+ positively selected. The CDR3 nucleotides are TGTGCCAGCAGCTCGTGGCCCTTGGACGGGGAACCCAACACCGGGGAGCTGTTTTTT. Protein: CASSSWPLDGEPNTGELFF.